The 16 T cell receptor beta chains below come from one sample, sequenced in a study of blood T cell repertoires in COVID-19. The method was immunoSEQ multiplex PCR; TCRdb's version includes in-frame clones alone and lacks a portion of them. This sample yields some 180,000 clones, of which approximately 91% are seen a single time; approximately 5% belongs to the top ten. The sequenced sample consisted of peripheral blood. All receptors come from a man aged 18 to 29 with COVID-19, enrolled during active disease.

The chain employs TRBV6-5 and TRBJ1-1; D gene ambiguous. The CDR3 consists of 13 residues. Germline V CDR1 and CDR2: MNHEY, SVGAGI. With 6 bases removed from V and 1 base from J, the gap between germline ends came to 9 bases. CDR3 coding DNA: TGTGCCAGCAGCCGGAGACGGAACACTGAAGCTTTCTTT. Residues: CASSRRRNTEAFF.

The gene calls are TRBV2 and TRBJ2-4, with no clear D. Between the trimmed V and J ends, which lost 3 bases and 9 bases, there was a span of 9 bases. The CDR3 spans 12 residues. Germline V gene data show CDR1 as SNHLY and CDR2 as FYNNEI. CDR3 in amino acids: CASSDPLGIQYF. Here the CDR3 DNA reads TGTGCCAGCAGTGATCCTCTCGGCATTCAGTACTTC.

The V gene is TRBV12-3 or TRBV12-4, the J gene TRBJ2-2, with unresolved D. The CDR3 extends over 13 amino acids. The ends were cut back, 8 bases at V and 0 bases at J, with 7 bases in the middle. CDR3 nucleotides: TGTGCCAGCCCGGGTGCGAACACCGGGGAGCTGTTTTTT. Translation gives CASPGANTGELFF.

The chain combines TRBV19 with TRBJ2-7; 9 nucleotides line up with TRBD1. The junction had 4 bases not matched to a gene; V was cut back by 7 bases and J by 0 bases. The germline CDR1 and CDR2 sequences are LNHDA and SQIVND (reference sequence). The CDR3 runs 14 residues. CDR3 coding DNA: TGTGCCAGTACCCCGACAGGGGGCTCCTACGAGCAGTACTTC. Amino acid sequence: CASTPTGGSYEQYF. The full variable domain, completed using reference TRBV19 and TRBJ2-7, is DGGITQSPKYLFRKEGQNVTLSCEQNLNHDAMYWYRQDPGQGLRLIYYSQIVNDFQKGDIAEGYSVSREKKESFPLTVTSAQKNPTAFYLCASTPTGGSYEQYFGPGTRLTVT.

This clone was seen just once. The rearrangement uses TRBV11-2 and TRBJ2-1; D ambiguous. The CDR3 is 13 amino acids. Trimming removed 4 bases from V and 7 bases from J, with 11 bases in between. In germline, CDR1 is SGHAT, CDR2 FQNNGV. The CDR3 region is CASSSYSGNEQFF. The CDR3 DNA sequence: TGTGCCAGCAGCTCATATTCGGGTAATGAGCAGTTCTTC.

In DNA form, the CDR3 reads TGTGCCAGCAGTTTAGACGGGATCTATGGCTACACCTTC. This translates into CASSLDGIYGYTF. This chain joins TRBV12-3 or TRBV12-4 and TRBJ1-2; D gene unclear. Trimming cost V 1 base and J 4 bases, with 7 bases left between them. There are 13 residues in the CDR3.

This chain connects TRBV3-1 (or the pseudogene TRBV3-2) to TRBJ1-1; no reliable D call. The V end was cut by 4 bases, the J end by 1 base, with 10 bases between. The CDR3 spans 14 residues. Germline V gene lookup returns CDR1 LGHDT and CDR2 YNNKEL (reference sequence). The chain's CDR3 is CASSPLGENTEAFF. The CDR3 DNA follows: TGTGCCAGCAGCCCCCTCGGAGAGAACACTGAAGCTTTCTTT.

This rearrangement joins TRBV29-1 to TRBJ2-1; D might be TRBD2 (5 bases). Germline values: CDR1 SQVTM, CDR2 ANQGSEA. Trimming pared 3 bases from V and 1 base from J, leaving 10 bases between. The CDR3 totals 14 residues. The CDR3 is CSVETTKSYNEQFF. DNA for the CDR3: TGCAGCGTTGAGACTACCAAGTCCTACAATGAGCAGTTCTTC.

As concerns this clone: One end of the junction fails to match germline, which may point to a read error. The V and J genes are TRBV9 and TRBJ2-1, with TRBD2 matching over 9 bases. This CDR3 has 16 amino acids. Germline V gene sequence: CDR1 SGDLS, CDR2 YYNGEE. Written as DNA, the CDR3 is TGTGCCAGCAGCCCCGCTGGGCGGGAGGGAGGTTATGAGAAGTTCTTC. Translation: CASSPAGREGGYEKFF.

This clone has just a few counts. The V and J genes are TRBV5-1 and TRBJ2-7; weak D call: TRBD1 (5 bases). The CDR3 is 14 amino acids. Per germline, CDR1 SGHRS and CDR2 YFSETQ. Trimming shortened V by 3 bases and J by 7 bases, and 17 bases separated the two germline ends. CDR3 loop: CASSSDIVSAEQYF. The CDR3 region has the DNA TGCGCCAGCAGCTCGGACATTGTGTCAGCGGAGCAGTACTTC. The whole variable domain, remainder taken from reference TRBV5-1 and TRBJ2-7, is KAGVTQTPRYLIKTRGQQVTLSCSPISGHRSVSWYQQTPGQGLQFLFEYFSETQRNKGNFPGRFSGRQFSNSRSEMNVSTLELGDSALYLCASSSDIVSAEQYFGPGTRLTVT.

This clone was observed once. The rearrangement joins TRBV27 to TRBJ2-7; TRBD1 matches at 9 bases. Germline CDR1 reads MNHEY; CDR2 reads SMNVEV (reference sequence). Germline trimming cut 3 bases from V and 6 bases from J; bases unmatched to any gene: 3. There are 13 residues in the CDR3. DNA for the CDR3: TGTGCCAGCAGTTTCAGACAGGGGGGCGAGCAGTACTTC. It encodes CASSFRQGGEQYF.

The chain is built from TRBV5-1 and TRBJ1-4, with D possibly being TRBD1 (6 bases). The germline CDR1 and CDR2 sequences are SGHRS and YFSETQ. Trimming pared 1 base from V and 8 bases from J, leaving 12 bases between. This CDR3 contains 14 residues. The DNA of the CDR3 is TGCGCCAGCAGCTTGACAGGGCCGGCAGAAAAACTGTTTTTT. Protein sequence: CASSLTGPAEKLFF.

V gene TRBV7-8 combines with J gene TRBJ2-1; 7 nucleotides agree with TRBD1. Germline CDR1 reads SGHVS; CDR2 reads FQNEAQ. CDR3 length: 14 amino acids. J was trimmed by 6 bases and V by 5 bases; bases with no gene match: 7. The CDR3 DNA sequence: TGTGCCAGCAGCCGAGACAGGGTTGGCAATGAGCAGTTCTTC. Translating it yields CASSRDRVGNEQFF.

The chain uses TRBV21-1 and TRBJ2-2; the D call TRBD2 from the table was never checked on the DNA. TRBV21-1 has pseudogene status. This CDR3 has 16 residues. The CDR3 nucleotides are TGTGCCAGCAGCAAATCCACTAGCGGGTTTACCGGGGAGCTGTTTTTT. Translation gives CASSKSTSGFTGELFF.

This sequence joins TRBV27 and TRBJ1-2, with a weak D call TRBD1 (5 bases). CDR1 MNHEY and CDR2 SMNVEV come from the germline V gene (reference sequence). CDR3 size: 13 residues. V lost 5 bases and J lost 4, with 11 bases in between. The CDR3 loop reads CASSPRVGYGYTF. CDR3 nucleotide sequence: TGTGCCAGCAGTCCCAGGGTGGGCTATGGCTACACCTTC.

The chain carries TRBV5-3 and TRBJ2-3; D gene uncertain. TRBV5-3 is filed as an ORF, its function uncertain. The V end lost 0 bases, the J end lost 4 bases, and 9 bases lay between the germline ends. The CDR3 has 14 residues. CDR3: CARSLDARPDTQYF. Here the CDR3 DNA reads TGTGCCAGAAGCTTGGATGCTAGGCCAGATACGCAGTATTTT.